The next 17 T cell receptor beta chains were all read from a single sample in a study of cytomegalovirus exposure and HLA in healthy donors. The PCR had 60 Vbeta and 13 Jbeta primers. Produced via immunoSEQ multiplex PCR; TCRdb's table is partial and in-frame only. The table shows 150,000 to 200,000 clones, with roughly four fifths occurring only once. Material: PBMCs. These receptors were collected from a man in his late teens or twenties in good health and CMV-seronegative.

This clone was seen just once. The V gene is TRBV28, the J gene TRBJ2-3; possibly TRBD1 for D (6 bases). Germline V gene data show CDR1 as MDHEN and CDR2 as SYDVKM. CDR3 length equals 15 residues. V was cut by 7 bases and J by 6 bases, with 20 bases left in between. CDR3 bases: TGTGCCAGCACCCTTATGGGGGCAGGGGAGGATACGCAGTATTTT. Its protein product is CASTLMGAGEDTQYF. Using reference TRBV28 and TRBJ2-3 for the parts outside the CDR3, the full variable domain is DVKVTQSSRYLVKRTGEKVFLECVQDMDHENMFWYRQDPGLGLRLIYFSYDVKMKEKGDIPEGYSVSREKKERFSLILESASTNQTSMYLCASTLMGAGEDTQYFGPGTRLTVL.

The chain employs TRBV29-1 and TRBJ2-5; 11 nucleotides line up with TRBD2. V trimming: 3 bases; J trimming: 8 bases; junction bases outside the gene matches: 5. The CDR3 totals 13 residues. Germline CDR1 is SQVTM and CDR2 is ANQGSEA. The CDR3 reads CSVDKLAGETQYF. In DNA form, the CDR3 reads TGCAGCGTTGATAAACTAGCGGGAGAAACCCAGTACTTC.

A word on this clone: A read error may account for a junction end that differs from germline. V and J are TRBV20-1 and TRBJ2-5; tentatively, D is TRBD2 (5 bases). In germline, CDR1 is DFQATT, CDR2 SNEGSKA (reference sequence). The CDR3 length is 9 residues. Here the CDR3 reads CSATIGVHF. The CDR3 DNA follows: TGCAGTGCTACAATCGGGGTACACTTC.

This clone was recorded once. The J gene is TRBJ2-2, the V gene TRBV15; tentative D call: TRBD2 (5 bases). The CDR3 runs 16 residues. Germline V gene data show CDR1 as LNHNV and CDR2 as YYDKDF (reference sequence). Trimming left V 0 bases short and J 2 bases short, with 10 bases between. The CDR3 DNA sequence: TGTGCCACCAGCAGAGATGGACTTCTTAACACCGGGGAGCTGTTTTTT. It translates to CATSRDGLLNTGELFF.

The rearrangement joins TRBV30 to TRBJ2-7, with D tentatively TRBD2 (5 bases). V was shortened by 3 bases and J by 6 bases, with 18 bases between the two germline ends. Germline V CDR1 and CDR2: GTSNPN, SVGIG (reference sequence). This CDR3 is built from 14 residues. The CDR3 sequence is CAWRTPRGLPEQYF. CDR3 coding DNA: TGTGCCTGGAGGACCCCCCGAGGGCTGCCCGAGCAGTACTTC.

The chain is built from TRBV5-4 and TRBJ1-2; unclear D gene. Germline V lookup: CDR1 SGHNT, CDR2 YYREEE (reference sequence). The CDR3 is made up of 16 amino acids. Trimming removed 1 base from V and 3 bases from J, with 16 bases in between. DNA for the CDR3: TGTGCCAGCAGCTTGAAAACCGCCGCGAGGTACTATGGCTACACCTTC. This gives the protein CASSLKTAARYYGYTF. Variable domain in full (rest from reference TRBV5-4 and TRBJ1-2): ETGVTQSPTHLIKTRGQQVTLRCSSQSGHNTVSWYQQALGQGPQFIFQYYREEENGRGNFPPRFSGLQFPNYSSELNVNALELDDSALYLCASSLKTAARYYGYTFGSGTRLTVV.

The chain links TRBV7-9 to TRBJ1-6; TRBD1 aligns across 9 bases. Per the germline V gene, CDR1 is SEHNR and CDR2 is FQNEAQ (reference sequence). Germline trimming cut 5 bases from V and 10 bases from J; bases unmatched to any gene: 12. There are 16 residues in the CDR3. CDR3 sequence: CASSTGTGYEYSPLHF. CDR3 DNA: TGTGCCAGCAGCACCGGGACAGGGTACGAATACTCACCCCTCCACTTT.

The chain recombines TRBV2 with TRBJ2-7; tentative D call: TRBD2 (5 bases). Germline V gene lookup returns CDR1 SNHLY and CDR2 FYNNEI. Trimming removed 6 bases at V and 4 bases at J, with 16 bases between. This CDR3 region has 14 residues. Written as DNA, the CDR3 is TGTGCCAGCAGATTCCGGGAATCTCTATACGAGCAGTACTTC. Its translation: CASRFRESLYEQYF.

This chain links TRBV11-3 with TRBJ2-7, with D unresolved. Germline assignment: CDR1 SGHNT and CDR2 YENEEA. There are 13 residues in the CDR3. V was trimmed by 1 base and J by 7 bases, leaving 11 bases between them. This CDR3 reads CASSLGPGREQYF. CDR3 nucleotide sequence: TGTGCCAGCAGCTTAGGGCCAGGCCGGGAGCAGTACTTC.

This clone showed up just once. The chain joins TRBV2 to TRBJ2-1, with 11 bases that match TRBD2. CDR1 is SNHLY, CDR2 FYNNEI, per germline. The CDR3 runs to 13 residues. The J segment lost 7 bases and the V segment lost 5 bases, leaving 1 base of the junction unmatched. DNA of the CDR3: TGTGCCAGCAGTCGGACTAGCGGGAATGAGCAGTTCTTC. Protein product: CASSRTSGNEQFF.

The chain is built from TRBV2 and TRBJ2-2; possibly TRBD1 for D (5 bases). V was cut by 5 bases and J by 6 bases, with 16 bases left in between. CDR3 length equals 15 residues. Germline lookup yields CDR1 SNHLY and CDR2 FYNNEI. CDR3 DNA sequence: TGTGCCAGCAGTAGCCCTCAAGGGGAATCCGGGGAGCTGTTTTTT. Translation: CASSSPQGESGELFF.

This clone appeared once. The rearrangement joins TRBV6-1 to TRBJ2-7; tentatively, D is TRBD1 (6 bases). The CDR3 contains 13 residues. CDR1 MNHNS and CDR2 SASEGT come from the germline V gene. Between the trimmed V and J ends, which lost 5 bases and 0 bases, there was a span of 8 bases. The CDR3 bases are TGTGCCAGCAGTACAGGGACCTCCTACGAGCAGTACTTC. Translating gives CASSTGTSYEQYF.

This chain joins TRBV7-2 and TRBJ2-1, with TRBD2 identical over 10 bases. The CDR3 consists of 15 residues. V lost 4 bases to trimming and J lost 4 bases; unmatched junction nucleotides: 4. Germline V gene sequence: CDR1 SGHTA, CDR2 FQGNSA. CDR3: CASSSLAGDYNEQFF. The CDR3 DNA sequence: TGTGCCAGCAGCTCCCTAGCGGGGGATTACAATGAGCAGTTCTTC.

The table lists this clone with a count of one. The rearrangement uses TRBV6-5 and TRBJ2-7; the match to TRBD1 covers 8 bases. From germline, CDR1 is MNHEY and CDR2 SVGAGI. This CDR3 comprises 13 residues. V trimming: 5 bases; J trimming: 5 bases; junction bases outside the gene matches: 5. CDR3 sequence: CASSKLDRDEQYF. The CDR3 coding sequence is TGTGCCAGCAGTAAACTGGACAGGGACGAGCAGTACTTC.

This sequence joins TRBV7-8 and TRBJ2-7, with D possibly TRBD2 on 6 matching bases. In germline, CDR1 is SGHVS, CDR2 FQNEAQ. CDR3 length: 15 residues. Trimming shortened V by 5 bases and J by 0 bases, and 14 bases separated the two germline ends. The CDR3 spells CASSALGTSSYEQYF. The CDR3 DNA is TGTGCCAGCAGCGCTCTCGGGACTTCCTCCTACGAGCAGTACTTC.

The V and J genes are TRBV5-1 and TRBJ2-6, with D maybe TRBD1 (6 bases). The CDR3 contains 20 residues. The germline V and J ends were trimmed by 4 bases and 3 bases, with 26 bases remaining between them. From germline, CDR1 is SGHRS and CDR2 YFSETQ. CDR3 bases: TGCGCCAGCAGCCGGGGCTCTCACAGGGAAGGGCCGGTTGGGGCCAACGTCCTGACTTTC. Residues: CASSRGSHREGPVGANVLTF. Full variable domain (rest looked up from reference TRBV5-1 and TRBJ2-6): KAGVTQTPRYLIKTRGQQVTLSCSPISGHRSVSWYQQTPGQGLQFLFEYFSETQRNKGNFPGRFSGRQFSNSRSEMNVSTLELGDSALYLCASSRGSHREGPVGANVLTFGAGSRLTVL.

The CDR3 region has the DNA TGTGCCAGCAGTTCACCCGGGACAGGGGCGAGGGATGAGCAGTTCTTC. It encodes CASSSPGTGARDEQFF. This chain links TRBV28 with TRBJ2-1; 10 bases align to TRBD1. V lost 4 bases to trimming and J lost 8 bases; unmatched junction nucleotides: 11. This CDR3 has 16 residues. Germline CDR1 MDHEN, CDR2 SYDVKM.